This TCR beta chain was captured by sequencing in a study of regulatory T cells in long-lasting Graves disease. Across the whole study: Persistent Graves' disease required over 5 years of antithyroid drugs and positive TSH receptor antibodies. Overall study results and limits: What was studied was peripheral blood only, and not thyroid tissue.

With 4 bases removed from V and 3 bases from J, the gap between germline ends came to 16 bases. Per the germline V gene, CDR1 is SGHRS and CDR2 is YFSETQ. There are 15 residues in the CDR3. Relying on iRepertoire HTBI primers and Arm-PCR of CDR3 regions, the team built TCR beta libraries. MiXCR, applied by TCRdb to the multiplex PCR reads, yields one record per CDR3 protein. This table holds hundreds of thousands of distinct CDR3 sequences, around 30% found once. Note on this clonotype: The antigen remains undetermined.

Described time point: persistent/refractory GD, antithyroid drugs over 5 years with positive TRAb. RNA isolated from PBMCs was used to make the TCR library. Roughly 9 milliliters of peripheral blood were drawn into EDTA tubes. The genes are TRBV5-1 and TRBJ1-1; no clear D gene. Sequenced here: peripheral blood mononuclear cells (PBMCs), sampled when the disease was refractory, from a patient treated with antithyroid drugs. The source of this sequence is a female donor with Graves disease. CDR3 nucleotide sequence: TGCGCCAGCAGCCCGCATCTATATCAGGACACTGAAGCTTTCTTT. Translation: CASSPHLYQDTEAFF.